This passage covers 2 T cell receptor beta chains from one sample sequenced in a study of blood T cells in healthy people across ages. Then a second PCR, running roughly 7 to 11 cycles, was carried out with a sample-barcoded 5' primer and a J-beta primer mix. TCRdb re-called the 5' RACE reads through MiXCR, storing one row per CDR3 protein. Of over 1,500,000 distinct CDR3 sequences listed, 49% are singletons. Sample: blood. These receptors were taken from a woman aged 40-49 years in good health.

The chain is built from TRBV6-2 or TRBV6-3 and TRBJ2-4; the D is unclear. The J call is doubtful: the DNA matches TRBJ2-7 better. Germline V CDR1 and CDR2: MNHEY, SVGEGT. The CDR3 has 12 residues. The CDR3 sequence: CASSYLNYEQYF. CDR3 sequence (DNA): TGTGCCAGCAGTTATCTTAACTACGAGCAGTACTTC.

This chain joins TRBV5-8 and TRBJ2-3, with D possibly being TRBD2 (6 bases). Germline assignment: CDR1 SGHTS and CDR2 YDEGEE. The germline V and J ends were trimmed by 2 bases and 0 bases, with 13 bases remaining between them. CDR3 length equals 16 residues. CDR3 sequence: CASSFGGPISTDTQYF. The CDR3 DNA follows: TGTGCCAGCAGCTTTGGAGGGCCCATTAGCACAGATACGCAGTATTTT.